This T cell receptor (beta chain) originates from a study of identical twins (TCRdb year 2016). For the study in its entirety: To test whether fetal clonotypes persist, this study deep-sequenced TCR alpha and beta repertoires from monozygotic twins, from unrelated adults of various ages, and from cord blood. To rule out contamination, the twin experiments were replicated at different times with different library preparation protocols. The paper's findings and limits, for the study overall: In beta out-of-frame sequences, excess twin sharing was weaker, because having fewer shared sequences lowered the signal-to-noise ratio. Because the same donors could not be followed over many years, the conclusions depended on cross-sectional statistical analysis. Compared with coincidental sharing between unrelated individuals, an excess of low generation-probability sequences was observed among out-of-frame TCR alpha sequences shared between twins. Fewer insertions were carried by abundant cord blood beta clonotypes, a similar but weaker trend appeared in young adult naive repertoires, and no such trend appeared in memory repertoires. In monozygotic twins, out-of-frame TCR alpha sharing was systematically underestimated by recombination models, although the models agreed with sharing between unrelated individuals. Invariant T cells such as MAIT and iNKT could partly confound zero-insertion analyses, although diverse VJ usage argued against such confounding for most clonotypes.

The germline V gene sets CDR1 to MDHEN and CDR2 to SYDVKM. The CDR3 runs 14 residues from the cysteine to the phenylalanine. Left in the record is the CDR3 DNA by itself, 42 bases read in frame from the first base. V is cut by 3 bases and J by 6 bases, and the space between the germline ends is 12 bases. The library came from 5' RACE. The listed sequencing device is Illumina HiSeq 2000. Template switching introduced a universal primer binding site; the final cDNA contained a unique molecular identifier, enabling accurate counting of TCR cDNA molecules. First-strand cDNA for TCR alpha and beta chains was synthesized from specific primers in the conserved constant-segment region. To control for contamination, every cDNA library carried two barcodes: a SMART-Mk sample barcode plus Illumina barcodes. TruSeq adapter sequences, together with Illumina sample barcodes, were added in two successive PCR steps. Sequencing of the TCR alpha and beta cDNA libraries was done on the Illumina HiSeq platform using custom primers. Regarding the original processing steps: Unique molecular identifiers were extracted from raw reads with MiGEC, and CDR3 positions were determined with MiXCR. Recombination models were inferred per individual with the repgenHMM and IGoR tools using an EM algorithm. Shared clonotypes were analyzed with the tcR package in R, and sharing was normalized by the product of cloneset sizes. To study raw recombination without the effects of thymic and clonal selection, out-of-frame nonproductive sequences were analyzed. In TCRdb, the public reads were trimmed at Q25 with fastp and aligned with MiXCR, with productive beta chains retained. Under each unique CDR3 protein, matching rows form one entry showing the most common genes and DNA. V and J calls and clone size were set by TCRdb, not the authors. For this sample the table gives around 240,000 distinct CDR3 sequences, of which approximately 7% were detected only once. The top ten hold about 3.6% of the sample.

Only healthy Caucasian donors were included. Three pairs of female monozygotic twins, all aged about 18 to 29 years, were included in the twin cohort. Using Miltenyi CD45RO+ enrichment and human naive T-cell isolation kits, memory (CD45RO+) and naive T cells were isolated from PBMC. On this clonotype: The antigen it recognizes is unknown. Within one base of it there is no much larger clone, and no base qualities were kept.

This sample was also put to use in a study of yellow fever vaccine responses in identical twins. As described in the second report: According to the authors, in identical twins the way T cells responded to vaccination appeared partly convergent and partly personalized. Focusing on identical twins, the study followed the T cell clones that responded to the vaccine, and did so with precision.

The sequence is built from TRBV28 and TRBJ2-1; no D segment can be confidently identified. The TCR was taken from a woman younger than 30 in good health. Specimen: memory (CD45RO+) T cells sorted from blood. The cell subset or site label for this specimen denotes: CD45RO+ enriched T cells. In nucleotide form, the sequence is TGTGCCAGCAGTTTGATGCTAGACCTCAATGAGCAGTTCTTC. This yields the protein CASSLMLDLNEQFF.